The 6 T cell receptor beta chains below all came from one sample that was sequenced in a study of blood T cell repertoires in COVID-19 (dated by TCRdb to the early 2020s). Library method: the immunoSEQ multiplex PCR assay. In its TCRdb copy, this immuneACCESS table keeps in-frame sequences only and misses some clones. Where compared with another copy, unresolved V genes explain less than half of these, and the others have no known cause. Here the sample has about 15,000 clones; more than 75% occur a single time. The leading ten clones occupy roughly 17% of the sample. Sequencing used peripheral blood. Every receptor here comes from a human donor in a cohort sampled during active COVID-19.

CDR3 in DNA: TGCGCCTCCTCCCGGGGTCTGAACACTGAAGCTTTCTTT. Its translation: CASSRGLNTEAFF. The chain links TRBV5-1 to TRBJ1-1; D uncertain. The germline V and J ends were trimmed by 10 bases and 0 bases, with 13 bases remaining between them. The germline gives CDR1 SGHRS, CDR2 YFSETQ. CDR3 length equals 13 residues.

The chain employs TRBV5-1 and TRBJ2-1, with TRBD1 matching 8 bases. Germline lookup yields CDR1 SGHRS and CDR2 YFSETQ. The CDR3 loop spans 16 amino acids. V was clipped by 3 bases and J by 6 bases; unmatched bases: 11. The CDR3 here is CASSSNLGTGGNEQFF. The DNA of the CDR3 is TGCGCCAGCAGCTCGAACCTCGGGACAGGAGGCAATGAGCAGTTCTTC.

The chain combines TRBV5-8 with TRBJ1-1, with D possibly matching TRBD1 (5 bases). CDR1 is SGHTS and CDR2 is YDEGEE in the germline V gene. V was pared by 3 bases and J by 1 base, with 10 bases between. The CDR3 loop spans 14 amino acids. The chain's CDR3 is CASSWDQGNTEAFF. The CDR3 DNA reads TGTGCCAGCAGCTGGGATCAGGGGAACACTGAAGCTTTCTTT.

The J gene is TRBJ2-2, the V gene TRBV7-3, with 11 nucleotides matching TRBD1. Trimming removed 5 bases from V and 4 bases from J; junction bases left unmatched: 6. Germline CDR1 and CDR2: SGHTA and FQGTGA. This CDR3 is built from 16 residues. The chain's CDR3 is CASSPRDRGGTGELFF. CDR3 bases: TGTGCCAGCAGCCCAAGGGACAGGGGGGGCACCGGGGAGCTGTTTTTT.

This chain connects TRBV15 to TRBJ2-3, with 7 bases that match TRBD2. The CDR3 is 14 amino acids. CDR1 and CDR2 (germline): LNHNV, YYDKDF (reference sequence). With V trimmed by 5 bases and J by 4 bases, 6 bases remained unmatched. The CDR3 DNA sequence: TGTGCCACCAGCTTTTTTGGGGGGGCAGATACGCAGTATTTT. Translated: CATSFFGGADTQYF.

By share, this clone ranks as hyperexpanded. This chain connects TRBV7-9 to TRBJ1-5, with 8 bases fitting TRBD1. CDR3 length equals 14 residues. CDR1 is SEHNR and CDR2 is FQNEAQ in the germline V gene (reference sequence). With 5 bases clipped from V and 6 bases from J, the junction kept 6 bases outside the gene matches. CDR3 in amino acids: CASSRTGSGQPQHF. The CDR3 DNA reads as TGTGCCAGCAGCCGGACAGGGTCTGGTCAGCCCCAGCATTTT.